This is a list of T cell receptor beta chains from one sample in a study of blood T cell repertoires in COVID-19. Here immunoSEQ multiplex PCR was the method, and the copy in TCRdb shows in-frame clones only, minus some. The sample shows 30,000 to 50,000 clones, roughly 85% of them seen only once. Specimen: peripheral blood. These receptors were taken from a man in his 60s with acute or convalescent COVID-19. CDR3s include the opening cysteine and the closing phenylalanine or tryptophan. The D gene is left open where the match is weak. Not all rows give a size; the values are once, few, many and, for expanded clones, a class.

V gene	J gene	D gene	clone size	CDR3 DNA	CDR3 protein
TRBV7-2	TRBJ1-2	NA	NA	TGTGCCAGCAGCCGCAGACAGCCGGAGCATGGCTACACCTTC	CASSRRQPEHGYTF
TRBV11-2	TRBJ2-6	TRBD2	NA	TGTGCCAGCAGCTTCTCTAGCGGGGGTCCCTCTTTTGTCAACGTCCTGACTTTC	CASSFSSGGPSFVNVLTF
TRBV6-5	TRBJ1-6	NA	NA	TGTGCCAGCCAGGGCAGGGGTAATTCACCCCTCCACTTT	CASQGRGNSPLHF
TRBV6-5	TRBJ2-7	TRBD1	few	TGTGCCAGCAGTCGGGACAGGTTCTCCTACGAGCAGTACTTC	CASSRDRFSYEQYF
TRBV30	TRBJ1-3	NA	NA	TGTGCCTGGAGTCGGGGGTCTGGAAACACCATATATTTT	CAWSRGSGNTIYF
TRBV5-6	TRBJ2-5	TRBD2	few	TGTGCCAGCAGCTTGGATTGGGGGGGTGAGACCCAGTACTTC	CASSLDWGGETQYF
TRBV14	TRBJ1-3	NA	NA	TGTGCCAGCAGCCACAGGGGTTATGGAAACACCATATATTTT	CASSHRGYGNTIYF
TRBV7-9	TRBJ1-4	NA	NA	TGTGCCAGCAGCCTGCTTTCGGGGTCCACTAATGAAAAACTGTTTTTT	CASSLLSGSTNEKLFF
TRBV3-1/TRBV3-2	TRBJ2-5	NA	NA	TGTGCCAGCAGACCTTATCCGCAAGGCGGGGAGACCCAGTACTTC	CASRPYPQGGETQYF
TRBV28	TRBJ1-6	NA	NA	TGTGCCACCCGGGGGGTCTCCTATAATTCACCCCTCCACTTT	CATRGVSYNSPLHF
TRBV7-2	TRBJ2-6	NA	NA	TGTGCCAGCAGCCCTCCGTCAGGGTCTGGGGCCAACGTCCTGACTTTC	CASSPPSGSGANVLTF
TRBV2	TRBJ1-6	TRBD1	NA	TGTGCCAGCAGGGTAAACAGGGGTGCTTCACCCCTCCACTTT	CASRVNRGASPLHF
TRBV3-1/TRBV3-2	TRBJ1-1	NA	NA	TGTGCCAGCAGCCAATTGGAGGGGAAAGCTTTCTTT	CASSQLEGKAFF
TRBV2	TRBJ1-1	NA	NA	TGTGCCAGCAGCGGACAGCTCGTTTCTAAAGCTTTCTTT	CASSGQLVSKAFF
TRBV9	TRBJ1-1	TRBD1	NA	TGTGCCAGCAGCGTAGACCCCGTCGACAGGGCGGATTTTGGTGAAGCTTTCTTT	CASSVDPVDRADFGEAFF
TRBV19	TRBJ1-2	NA	NA	TGTGCCAGTAGTCCGGCTAACTATGGCTACACCTTC	CASSPANYGYTF
TRBV9	TRBJ1-2	TRBD1	NA	TGTGCCAGCAGCCCCCGGGACAGTGCGAGCTACACCTTC	CASSPRDSASYTF
TRBV25-1	TRBJ2-7	TRBD2	NA	TGTGCCAGCAGTGATGGTCCAGCGGGAGCTTACGAGCAGTACTTC	CASSDGPAGAYEQYF
TRBV30	TRBJ2-2	TRBD2	NA	TGTGCCTGGACGGCGGGAGTGGGCACCGGGGAGCTGTTTTTT	CAWTAGVGTGELFF
TRBV5-1	TRBJ2-7	TRBD1	once	TGCGCCAGCAGCGGGGGGACAGGTCTTGGGGAGCAGTACTTC	CASSGGTGLGEQYF
TRBV6-5	TRBJ2-7	TRBD1	NA	TGTGCCAGCAGGAGACAGGGAGCCTACGAGCAGTACTTC	CASRRQGAYEQYF
TRBV7-2	TRBJ2-5	NA	once	TGTGCCAGCAGCTTAGTGGGCGACCAAGAGACCCAGTACTTC	CASSLVGDQETQYF
TRBV21-1	TRBJ2-1	NA	few	TGTGCCAGCAGCCCCCTAAACGGGGAGACCTCCTACAATGAGCAGTTCTTC	CASSPLNGETSYNEQFF
TRBV12-3/TRBV12-4	TRBJ1-1	NA	few	TGTGCCAGCAGTCCCCGGGTACTGGCTGAAGCTTTCTTT	CASSPRVLAEAFF
TRBV5-1	TRBJ2-1	TRBD2	NA	TGCGCCAGCAGCTCAACTAGCGCCTTGACCTACAATGAGCAGTTCTTC	CASSSTSALTYNEQFF
TRBV6-5	TRBJ2-1	TRBD2	NA	TGTGCCAGCGGGAGGGCCCGTTCTGAGCAGTTCTTC	CASGRARSEQFF
TRBV11-2	TRBJ2-2	TRBD2	NA	TGTGCCAGCAGCATAACGGTGACTAGCGGGCCCGGGGAGCTGTTTTTT	CASSITVTSGPGELFF
TRBV11-2	TRBJ2-5	NA	NA	TGTGCCAGCAGCTTATCACGGGGGGCGGGAGAGACCCAGTACTTC	CASSLSRGAGETQYF
TRBV3-1/TRBV3-2	TRBJ2-1	TRBD1	NA	TGTGCCAGCAGCCAGAACACCGGGACAGGAGGCAATGAGCAGTTCTTC	CASSQNTGTGGNEQFF
TRBV19	TRBJ1-4	NA	NA	TGTGCCAGTAGTATATTGGTGGGCCGTCAACTGTTTTTT	CASSILVGRQLFF
TRBV10-3	TRBJ2-1	NA	NA	TGTGCCATCAGTGAGTCGATGAGGCAGTTCTTC	CAISESMRQFF
TRBV11-2	TRBJ1-4	NA	NA	TGTGCCAGCAGCTTAGGATCCGGGACACTTAATGAAAAACTGTTTTTT	CASSLGSGTLNEKLFF
TRBV24-1	TRBJ2-1	TRBD2	medium-sized	TGTGCCACCAGTGCCCTTAGGGGCGGGGGCTCCTACAATGAGCAGTTCTTC	CATSALRGGGSYNEQFF
TRBV4-3	TRBJ2-3	NA	NA	TGCGCCAGCAGCCAACGTTGGAGGGGGGGCCAGACAGATACGCAGTATTTT	CASSQRWRGGQTDTQYF
TRBV7-6	TRBJ2-7	TRBD2	NA	TGTGCCAGCAGCTTTCAAGCGGGGGCATACGAGCAGTACTTC	CASSFQAGAYEQYF
TRBV28	TRBJ1-3	TRBD1	NA	TGTGCCAGCAGTTTCCCTTCGACAGGGGCTTCTGGAAACACCATATATTTT	CASSFPSTGASGNTIYF
TRBV9	TRBJ1-3	NA	NA	TGTGCCTCCGGGGGTTTTTCTGGAAACACCATATATTTT	CASGGFSGNTIYF
TRBV28	TRBJ2-5	NA	NA	TGTGCCAGCAGCTCCACTATGAGGACCCAGTACTTC	CASSSTMRTQYF
TRBV5-1	TRBJ1-2	NA	NA	TGCGCCAGCAGCTTGGATCCAGGGCGAAACGGCTACACCTTC	CASSLDPGRNGYTF
TRBV5-1	TRBJ2-7	NA	NA	TGCGCCAGCAGCTTGGGCGGGTCTAACTCCTACGAGCAGTACTTC	CASSLGGSNSYEQYF
TRBV2	TRBJ1-2	TRBD1	NA	TGTGCCAGCAGTGGGAGGACAGGGTCTCGGGGCTACACCTTC	CASSGRTGSRGYTF
TRBV5-6	TRBJ2-7	NA	NA	TGTGCCAGCAGCTTGGGTAGCTCCTACGAGCAGTACTTC	CASSLGSSYEQYF
TRBV5-8	TRBJ1-1	TRBD1	NA	TGTGCCAGCAGCTCGGACAGGGGTTACACTGAAGCTTTCTTT	CASSSDRGYTEAFF
TRBV12-3/TRBV12-4	TRBJ1-2	NA	NA	TGTGCCAGCAGTTTAATGGCCAGCTATGGCTACACCTTC	CASSLMASYGYTF
TRBV28	TRBJ2-1	NA	NA	TGTGCCAGCACGGGGAGAGGCGTGGATGAGCAGTTCTTC	CASTGRGVDEQFF
TRBV3-1/TRBV3-2	TRBJ2-5	TRBD2	NA	TGTGCCAGCAGTCTGGACGGGGGGTCGGGGACCCAGTACTTC	CASSLDGGSGTQYF
TRBV28	TRBJ1-5	NA	once	TGTGCCAGCAGTCTCCCGGGGGGCAATCAGCCCCAGCATTTT	CASSLPGGNQPQHF
TRBV7-3	TRBJ2-3	NA	NA	TGTGCCAGCAGCTTATCCCTCACAGATACGCAGTATTTT	CASSLSLTDTQYF
TRBV4-1	TRBJ2-1	TRBD2	NA	TGCGCCAGCAGCCAACGATCCGGGACTAGCTACAATGAGCAGTTCTTC	CASSQRSGTSYNEQFF
TRBV24-1	TRBJ2-1	TRBD2	NA	TGTGCCACCAGTGATAGCGGGAGTTTAAGCAATGAGCAGTTCTTC	CATSDSGSLSNEQFF
TRBV5-1	TRBJ2-2	NA	NA	TGCGCCAGCAGCTTGGAACCTCGGGAGCCTGCCGGGGAGCTGTTTTTT	CASSLEPREPAGELFF
TRBV6-5	TRBJ1-5	NA	NA	TGTGCCAGCAGACGAGATCATAGCAATCAGCCCCAGCATTTT	CASRRDHSNQPQHF
TRBV7-3	TRBJ2-6	NA	NA	TGTGCCAGCAGCCTTAGCTCTGGGGCCAACGTCCTGACTTTC	CASSLSSGANVLTF
TRBV5-6	TRBJ1-1	NA	once	TGTGCCAGCAGCTGGGCCGGGACTCTCCTTAACACTGAAGCTTTCTTT	CASSWAGTLLNTEAFF
TRBV11-2	TRBJ1-2	TRBD1	NA	TGTGCCAGCAGCTTGTCACAGGGGGCAGGGTATGGCTACACCTTC	CASSLSQGAGYGYTF
TRBV5-6	TRBJ2-3	NA	NA	TGTGCCAGCAGCTTGGGACAGCCGACCACAGATACGCAGTATTTT	CASSLGQPTTDTQYF
TRBV5-1	TRBJ2-5	NA	NA	TGCGCCAGCAGCTTGGGGGGGGAAGAGACCCAGTACTTC	CASSLGGEETQYF
TRBV18	TRBJ2-2	TRBD2	NA	TGTGCCAGCTCACGTGGGACTAGCGCGAACACCGGGGAGCTGTTTTTT	CASSRGTSANTGELFF
TRBV6-5	TRBJ2-7	NA	NA	TGTGCCAGCAGTTACCGCGCCAGCGCCTACGAGCAGTACTTC	CASSYRASAYEQYF